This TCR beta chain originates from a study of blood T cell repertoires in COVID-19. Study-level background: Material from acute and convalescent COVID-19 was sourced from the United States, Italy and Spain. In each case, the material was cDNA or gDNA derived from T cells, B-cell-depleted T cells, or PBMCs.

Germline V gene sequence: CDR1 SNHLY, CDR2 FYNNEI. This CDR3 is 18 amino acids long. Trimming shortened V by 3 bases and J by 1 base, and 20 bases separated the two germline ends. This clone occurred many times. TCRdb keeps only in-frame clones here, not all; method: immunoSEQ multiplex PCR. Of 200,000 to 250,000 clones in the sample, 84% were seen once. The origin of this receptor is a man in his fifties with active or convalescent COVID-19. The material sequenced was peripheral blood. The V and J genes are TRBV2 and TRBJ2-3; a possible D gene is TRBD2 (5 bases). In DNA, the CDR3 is TGTGCCAGCAGTGATGGCTTTAGGTGGGAGAGGGGCACAGATACGCAGTATTTT. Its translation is CASSDGFRWERGTDTQYF.